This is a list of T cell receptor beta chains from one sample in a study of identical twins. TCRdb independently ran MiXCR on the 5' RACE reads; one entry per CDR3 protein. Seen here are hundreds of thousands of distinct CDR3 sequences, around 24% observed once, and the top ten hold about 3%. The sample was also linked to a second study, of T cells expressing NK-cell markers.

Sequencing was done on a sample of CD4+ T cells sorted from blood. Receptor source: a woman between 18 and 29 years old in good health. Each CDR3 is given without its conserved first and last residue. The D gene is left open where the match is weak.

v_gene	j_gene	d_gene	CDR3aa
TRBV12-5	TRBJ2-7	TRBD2	ASNPSGSWDEQY
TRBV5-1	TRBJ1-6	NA	ASSLVTDSPLH
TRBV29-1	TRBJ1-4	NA	SVGGGEVEKLF
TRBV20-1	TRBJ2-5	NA	SAPGRTIWETQY
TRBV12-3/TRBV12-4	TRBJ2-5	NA	ASSKLAESDRY
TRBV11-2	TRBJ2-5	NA	ASSFWRNQETQY
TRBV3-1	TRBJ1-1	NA	ASSQESVGTEAF
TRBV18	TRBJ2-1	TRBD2	ASSPGLALNNEQF
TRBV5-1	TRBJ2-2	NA	ASASTGRMTGELF
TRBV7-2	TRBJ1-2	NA	ASSLDSRNYGYT
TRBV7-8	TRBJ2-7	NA	ASSLAQAGLKYEQY
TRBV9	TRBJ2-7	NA	ASSVGPGDYEQY
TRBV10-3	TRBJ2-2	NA	AIGNGAGANTGELF
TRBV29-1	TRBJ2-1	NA	SGGSYNEQF
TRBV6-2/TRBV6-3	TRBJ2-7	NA	ASIPRREGSYEQY
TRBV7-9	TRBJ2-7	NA	ASTQRGVVEQY
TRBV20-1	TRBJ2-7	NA	SAQSRSHEQY
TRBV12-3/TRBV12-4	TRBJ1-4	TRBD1	ASSRRGRGEKLF
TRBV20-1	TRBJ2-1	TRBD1	SGAQGNEQF
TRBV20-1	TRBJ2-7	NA	SARPGAGATYEQY
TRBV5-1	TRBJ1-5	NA	ASSLGGLSNQPQH
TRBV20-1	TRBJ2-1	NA	SARGINNEQF
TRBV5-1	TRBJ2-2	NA	ASSLSGRELF
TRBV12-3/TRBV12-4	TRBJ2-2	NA	ASTTYGGELF
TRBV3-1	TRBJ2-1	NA	ASSQFVNNEQF